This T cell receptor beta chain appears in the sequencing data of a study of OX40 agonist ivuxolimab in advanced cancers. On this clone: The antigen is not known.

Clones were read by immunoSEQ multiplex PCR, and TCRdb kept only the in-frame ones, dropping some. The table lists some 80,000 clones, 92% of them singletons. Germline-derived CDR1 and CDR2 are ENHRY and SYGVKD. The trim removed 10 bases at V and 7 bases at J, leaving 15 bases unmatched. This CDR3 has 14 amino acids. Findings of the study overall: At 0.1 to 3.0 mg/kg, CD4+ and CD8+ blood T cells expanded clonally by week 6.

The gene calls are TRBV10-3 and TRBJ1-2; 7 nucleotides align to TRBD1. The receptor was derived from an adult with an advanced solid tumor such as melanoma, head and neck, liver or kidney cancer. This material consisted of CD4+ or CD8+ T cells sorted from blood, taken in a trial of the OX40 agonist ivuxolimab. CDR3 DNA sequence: TGTGCCACGGGGACAGCACAACAGCGGGCTGGCTACACCTTC. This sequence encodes CATGTAQQRAGYTF.